This T cell receptor beta chain emerged from a study of cytomegalovirus exposure and HLA in healthy donors (dated by TCRdb to 2016 to 2017). Background on the whole study: An earlier analysis of some 550 of the donors reported about 290 Gb of sequence data and around 120 million unique TCR beta sequences from about 180 million T cells. Roughly 300 gigabases of sequencing data and approximately 93 million unique TCR sequences were included in an early release covering several hundred HLA-typed donors. An earlier analysis of around 540 of the donors applied high-throughput TCR beta sequencing to assess whether each TCR beta V gene segment acted as functional or pseudogenic. The later analysis used no new phenotypic data to find candidate immune exposures, relying instead on TCR beta sequences and their occurrence across donors. Among the roughly 410 genotyped donors, about 85% belonged to the genetic ancestry cluster associated with self-reported Caucasian donors. Every discovery cohort repertoire had been produced on one sequencing platform. Typing coverage varied by locus: roughly 629-640 donors for A, B, C, DRB1 and DQB1; roughly 520 for DQA1; 600 to 610 for DPA1; approximately 450 for DPB1. The study was designed to test whether signatures of past pathogen exposure could be identified by cataloging public T cell receptors. Donor age, sex, ethnicity and CMV serostatus were compiled together with the repertoire data. To predict cytomegalovirus infection status, the study brought together high-throughput TCR immunosequencing, statistical association of individual TCRs with disease status, and machine learning. Across 300 to 500 genotyped donors of the cohort, an average of roughly 200,000 unique TCR beta nucleotide sequences per donor were sequenced, and 15% to 20% of those sequences were non-productive. A later analysis re-examined previously published TCR beta repertoires from 600 to 700 donors and added high-resolution HLA genotyping to investigate patterns of TCR occurrence. Besides the first cohort of 550 to 750 subjects, a separate validation cohort made up of 120 different subjects was used. A later genetic analysis used genome-wide SNP genotypes for about three fifths of the 666 donors, treating that subset as a discovery cohort. Using immunosequencing, the study profiled T cell repertoires from around 670 subjects and related those repertoires to cytomegalovirus serostatus. Both class I and class II loci were covered by HLA typing, at four-digit resolution. Four to six DR-DQ haplotypes were handled as single units for association and clustering, since linkage in the cohort was strong. The paper as a whole reports these results and caveats: Specific HLA alleles were associated with some 15,000 TCR beta sequences at a false discovery rate of 0.05 in a later analysis. It was suggested by the authors that the approach could potentially be generalized to other disease states and immunological phenotypes. According to a later analysis, parvovirus B19, influenza, CMV and Epstein-Barr virus appeared linked to several top co-occurrence clusters. Most CMV-associated TCR beta chains appeared to be HLA-restricted in a later analysis, and the HLA associations seemed to be driven largely by CMV exposure. Compared with equally common non-associated chains, HLA-associated TCR beta chains in a later analysis were more clonally expanded and had lower generation probabilities. According to a later analysis, TCR association rates differed among HLA loci, with DRB1 alleles showing the most associated TCRs and HLA-C alleles showing the fewest. Because HLA typing was unavailable for some donors at each locus, only the typed subset was used in association tests. A further reported finding was that TCR beta sequences accurately predicted the HLA-A and HLA-B alleles for most subjects in the first cohort. Because counts were too low, 15 or so rarely observed V segments, including chromosome 9 orphons, were excluded from the earlier analysis of some 540 of the donors. In an earlier analysis of roughly 560 of the donors, most TCR beta V segments were observed in productive rearrangements about 90% or about 30% of the time, broadly matching IMGT annotations. The study listed over 150 TCR beta chains as associated with cytomegalovirus. When HLA alleles, especially DR and DQ, strongly co-occurred, TCR associations were difficult to assign to individual alleles. In vitro tests confirmed that a few of the cytomegalovirus-associated TCR beta chains recognize cytomegalovirus antigens. This cohort had only TCR beta chains sequenced, and the lack of alpha or paired-chain data limited which features could be detected. Most TCR sequences were seen in very few donors, while some public TCRs were found in many individuals. The classifier was reported to diagnose cytomegalovirus status with high specificity and sensitivity in both the original cohort and the validation cohort. The sequencing pipeline was judged likely to have produced a cluster of highly shared sequence variants as a technical artifact. In a later genetic analysis, a missense DCLRE1C variant was associated with V-gene and J-gene trimming of TCR beta chains, and the association was replicated in an independent cohort. Linkage disequilibrium might explain the correlated functional status among segregating V segments, but an unknown experimental factor could not be excluded. In a later genetic analysis, fewer N-insertions in productive TCRs were reported among donors in an Asian-associated ancestry cluster than the approximately 630-donor mean. Sequencing depth was assumed to be roughly uniform across donors in the presence/absence analyses, though that assumption may not hold. The only immune exposure information available for the cohort was CMV serostatus.

Library preparation employed the immunoSEQ multiplex PCR assay. The multiplex PCR relied on a mix of 60 forward primers for TCR Vbeta segments and 13 reverse primers for TCR Jbeta segments. A multiplex PCR assay on genomic DNA amplified the CDR3 region of rearranged TCR beta genes. The Illumina HiSeq System was used to sequence the amplified TCR beta libraries as 87-base-pair reads. In the paper's pipeline: A later analysis tallied tens of millions of unique TCR beta chains across the 666 repertoires, and approximately 12 million of those chains were shared by two or more donors. A nearest-neighbor algorithm error-corrected the raw reads and collapsed the reads into unique sequences, merging closely related sequences to remove PCR and sequencing errors. V, D and J gene segments were assigned by aligning CDR3 sequences to IMGT reference sequences. For a sequence to be retained, a match of at least six nucleotides to both a V gene segment and a J gene segment was required. A rearrangement was called productive if the CDR3 had no stop codons and remained in frame with V and J, and every other rearrangement was called non-productive. Following IMGT convention, CDR3 was defined as the stretch from the second conserved V-encoded cysteine up to the conserved J-encoded phenylalanine. The earlier analysis of about 640 of the donors excluded any sequence lacking an unambiguous match to a single V gene segment. An earlier analysis of 500 to 600 of the donors classified V segments as functional when productive rearrangements were above 56.7% and as segregating when the standard deviation between donors was above 5%. A statistical classification framework was built for diagnosing cytomegalovirus status from the catalog of TCR beta chain sequences. V and J gene assignment, in a later analysis, came from comparing TCR nucleotide sequences with IMGT/GENE-DB human TR gene sequences. A later analysis assigned CDR3 sequences and most-parsimonious VDJ recombination scenarios with the TCRdist pipeline. In a later analysis, each TCR beta chain was defined by its CDR3 amino acid sequence together with its V-gene family, and reads without a unique V-gene family were excluded. A later analysis removed 592 highly shared, low-generation-probability nucleotide sequences to deal with suspected cross-contamination and a sequencing artifact. For each public chain, a later analysis derived a clonal expansion index from normalized ranks of inferred template counts within each repertoire. In a later analysis, generation probabilities were computed using a VDJ recombination model fitted to out-of-frame rearrangements, and the results were checked against IGoR. Hypergeometric tests were used in a later analysis to score TCR-TCR, TCR-HLA and TCR-CMV co-occurrence, with a repertoire-size bias correction applied to the TCR pairs. To estimate false discovery rates, a later analysis permuted the HLA or CMV assignments 20 times. In a later analysis, co-occurring TCRs were grouped using DBSCAN, and TCRdist sequence similarity was added for clustering within HLA-allele-positive subsets. Repertoires with fewer than 30,000 or more than 120,000 public chains, plus five repertoires with anomalous nucleotide sharing, were excluded from co-occurrence clustering. TCRdb stores this immuneACCESS table with in-frame sequences only. Part of the clones is absent; in the studies checked, under half of the shortfall reflects unresolved V genes, and no reason is known for the rest. V, J and clone size are those of that table, while D and trimming were read from the DNA. For this sample the table gives a few hundred thousand clones, of which about 80% were detected only once. In total, the top ten clones hold roughly 0.31% of the sample.

The cohort comprised some 680 healthy bone marrow donors. At the time of sampling, every cohort member was nominally healthy, though immune exposures that went unrecorded were likely present. The donor tested CMV seronegative, placing the donor among the 350 or so seronegative members of the cohort. A peripheral blood sample was collected from each donor, and TCR beta sequencing was performed on peripheral blood mononuclear cells. The Qiagen DNeasy Blood Extraction Kit was used to extract genomic DNA from the blood cell samples. This clone was seen a few times. Its antigen is not yet known. Per-base quality was not reported, and no clone a single base away is much larger than it. This TCR was sampled from a girl aged 2 to 9 in good health and CMV-seronegative. The sequencing sample was made of PBMCs.

Read as DNA, the sequence is TGTGCCAGCAGCCGTAGCGGGAGCGGGGAGACCCAGTACTTC. Translated, it reads CASSRSGSGETQYF. The receptor chain draws on TRBV7-9 and TRBJ2-5, with 9 central nucleotides matching TRBD2. The germline V gene (reference sequence) sets CDR1 to SEHNR and CDR2 to FQNEAQ. Including cysteine and phenylalanine, the CDR3 has 14 amino acids. The retained sequence is limited to the CDR3, 42 bases, with the frame set at the first base. For this chain, trimming is 5 bases at the V end and 5 bases at the J end, and the number of junction bases without a gene match is 6.